The rows below give T cell receptor beta chains drawn from one sample of a study of shared clonotypes between healthy human individuals. Sequencing used immunoSEQ multiplex PCR; TCRdb keeps in-frame clones, though not all of them. The sample holds roughly 1 million clones, approximately 80% seen once. The source material was memory CD4+ T cells from PBMCs. The receptors here all came from a man aged 18 to 30 in good health. Some clones in this sample may be carry-over from other donors' samples. CDR3s include the opening cysteine and the closing phenylalanine or tryptophan. A D gene is named only where the DNA matches it firmly. Only some rows state a clone size, as once, few, many or a class for expanded clones.

TRBJ1-5,TRBV30,many,-,CAWSAGNSNQPQHF,TGTGCCTGGAGTGCTGGGAACAGCAATCAGCCCCAGCATTTT
TRBJ2-3,TRBV27,-,TRBD2,CASSLYHPSAGGVSDTQYF,TGTGCCAGCAGTTTATATCACCCCTCGGCGGGAGGTGTTTCAGATACGCAGTATTTT
TRBJ2-7,TRBV5-4,-,TRBD2,CASSLEAGTSVYEQYF,TGTGCCAGCAGCTTGGAAGCCGGGACTAGCGTCTACGAGCAGTACTTC
TRBJ1-1,TRBV11-2,-,-,CASSLVGQTGTEAFF,TGTGCCAGCAGCTTAGTAGGACAGACGGGCACTGAAGCTTTCTTT
TRBJ2-7,TRBV28,-,-,CASSPYRRSSYEQYF,TGTGCCAGCAGTCCCTATCGGAGGTCATCCTACGAGCAGTACTTC
TRBJ2-1,TRBV30,many,TRBD2,CAWTRGVYGPTSNEQFF,TGTGCCTGGACTCGGGGGGTATACGGACCCACTTCTAATGAGCAGTTCTTC
TRBJ2-4,TRBV28,-,TRBD2,CASSPAGGVKNIQYF,TGTGCCAGCAGTCCAGCGGGGGGGGTCAAAAACATTCAGTACTTC
TRBJ1-3,TRBV5-4,few,-,CASSSPDRRSGNTIYF,TGTGCCAGCAGCTCCCCAGATAGACGCTCTGGAAACACCATATATTTT
TRBJ1-1,TRBV18,-,-,CASSQIGQLNTEAFF,TGTGCCAGCTCACAGATCGGACAGTTGAACACTGAAGCTTTCTTT
TRBJ1-5,TRBV15,-,-,CATSLYINQPQHF,TGTGCCACCAGCCTTTACATTAATCAGCCCCAGCATTTT
TRBJ2-6,TRBV10-3,-,-,CAISRRTDSGANVLTF,TGTGCCATCAGTAGAAGGACAGACTCTGGGGCCAACGTCCTGACTTTC
TRBJ2-7,TRBV18,-,-,CASSPGVGDEQYF,TGTGCCAGCTCCCCGGGGGTAGGGGACGAGCAGTACTTC
TRBJ2-7,TRBV2,-,TRBD2,CAIQAGSGRSHEQYF,TGTGCCATTCAAGCGGGGAGCGGGAGGTCCCACGAGCAGTACTTC
TRBJ1-5,TRBV11-2,-,-,CASSPGPVQPQHF,TGTGCCAGCAGCCCGGGACCTGTGCAGCCCCAGCATTTT
TRBJ2-5,TRBV6-1,-,TRBD1,CASSVIPGQGEETQYF,TGTGCCAGCAGTGTTATTCCGGGACAGGGCGAAGAGACCCAGTACTTC
TRBJ2-7,TRBV4-2,many,-,CASREGDGRGSGEQYF,TGTGCCAGCAGAGAAGGGGATGGCAGGGGATCGGGCGAGCAGTACTTC
TRBJ1-1,TRBV9,few,TRBD1,CASSPGTGWTEAFF,TGTGCCAGCAGCCCCGGGACAGGGTGGACTGAAGCTTTCTTT
TRBJ2-2,TRBV6-1,-,-,CASSEYNRVHGELFF,TGTGCCAGCAGTGAATACAACAGGGTACACGGGGAGCTGTTTTTT
TRBJ2-4,TRBV5-1,few,-,CASSLAGRGNIQYF,TGCGCCAGCAGCTTGGCCGGGCGAGGAAACATTCAGTACTTC
TRBJ2-5,TRBV29-1,-,-,CSVTTGSETQYF,TGCAGCGTCACAACAGGGTCGGAGACCCAGTACTTC
TRBJ2-7,TRBV6-5,once,TRBD2,CASSYKGLRSSYEQYF,TGTGCCAGCAGTTACAAGGGACTACGGAGCTCCTACGAGCAGTACTTC
TRBJ2-7,TRBV5-1,-,-,CASSLPSYEQYF,TGCGCCAGCAGCTTACCGTCCTACGAGCAGTACTTC
TRBJ2-4,TRBV11-2,-,-,CASSLIRMGATDIQYF,TGTGCCAGCAGCCTCATCCGGATGGGAGCCACGGACATTCAGTACTTC
TRBJ2-4,TRBV7-2,-,-,CASNPTLGIQYF,TGTGCCAGCAACCCGACACTAGGCATTCAGTACTTC
TRBJ1-5,TRBV7-9,few,-,CASRRGGDQPQHF,TGTGCCAGCAGGCGAGGGGGTGATCAGCCCCAGCATTTT
TRBJ1-5,TRBV27,-,-,CASRPYSNQPQHF,TGTGCCAGCAGACCCTATAGCAATCAGCCCCAGCATTTT
TRBJ2-5,TRBV19,once,-,CASLEGETQYF,TGTGCCAGCCTGGAAGGCGAGACCCAGTACTTC
TRBJ2-7,TRBV5-4,-,-,CASSLVGLAYSEQYF,TGTGCCAGCAGCTTGGTGGGCCTAGCGTATTCAGAGCAGTACTTC
TRBJ1-2,TRBV7-8,-,-,CASSQGPLGGGYTF,TGTGCCAGCAGCCAAGGACCCCTTGGTGGGGGCTACACCTTC
TRBJ1-1,TRBV29-1,-,-,CSASRQGGLNTEAFF,TGCAGCGCATCGCGACAAGGGGGGCTGAACACTGAAGCTTTCTTT
TRBJ2-1,TRBV14,-,-,CASSRPGLTNEQFF,TGTGCCAGCAGCCGACCGGGACTGACCAATGAGCAGTTCTTC
TRBJ1-2,TRBV28,-,TRBD1,CASSPDRERGYTF,TGTGCCAGCAGTCCCGACAGGGAAAGAGGCTACACCTTC
TRBJ2-1,TRBV30,-,TRBD1,CAWSLGQGRHNEQFF,TGTGCCTGGAGTTTGGGACAGGGGAGGCACAATGAGCAGTTCTTC
TRBJ2-7,TRBV18,-,TRBD2,CASSPGPGTSGGGFNEQYF,TGTGCCAGCTCACCAGGACCCGGGACTAGCGGAGGGGGGTTCAACGAGCAGTACTTC
TRBJ2-7,TRBV5-1,-,-,CASSPDNYYYEQYF,TGCGCCAGCAGCCCGGACAATTACTACTACGAGCAGTACTTC
TRBJ2-2,TRBV30,-,TRBD1,CAWSVLQGIGELFF,TGTGCCTGGAGTGTACTACAGGGGATTGGGGAGCTGTTTTTT
TRBJ2-2,TRBV9,-,TRBD2,CASSARREADRELFF,TGTGCCAGCAGCGCGAGGCGGGAGGCCGACCGGGAGCTGTTTTTT
TRBJ2-7,TRBV7-2,few,TRBD1,CASSHQTGQSYEQYF,TGTGCCAGCAGCCACCAGACAGGGCAGAGCTACGAGCAGTACTTC
TRBJ2-7,TRBV7-9,-,-,CASSRVAEQYF,TGTGCCAGCAGCCGGGTAGCCGAGCAGTACTTC
TRBJ2-3,TRBV29-1,few,-,CSVLPAGSSTDTQYF,TGCAGCGTTCTACCGGCGGGCTCAAGCACAGATACGCAGTATTTT